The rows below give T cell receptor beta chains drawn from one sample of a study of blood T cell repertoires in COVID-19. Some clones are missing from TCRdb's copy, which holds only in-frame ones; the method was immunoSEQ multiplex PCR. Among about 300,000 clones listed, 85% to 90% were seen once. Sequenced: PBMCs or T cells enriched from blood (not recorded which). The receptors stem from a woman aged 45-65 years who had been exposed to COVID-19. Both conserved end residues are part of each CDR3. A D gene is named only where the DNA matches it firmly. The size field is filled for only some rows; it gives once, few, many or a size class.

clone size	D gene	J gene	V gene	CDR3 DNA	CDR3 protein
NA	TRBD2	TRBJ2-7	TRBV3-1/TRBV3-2	TGTGCCAGCAGACCAAGCGGGGGGCTTAACGAGCAGTACTTC	CASRPSGGLNEQYF
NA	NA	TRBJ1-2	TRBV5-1	TGCGCCAGCAGCTTTGACAGCAACAGCGCCTATGGCTACACCTTC	CASSFDSNSAYGYTF
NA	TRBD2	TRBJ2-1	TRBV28	TGTGCCAGCAGTTTCTTCTACGGGGGGACCTACAATGAGCAGTTCTTC	CASSFFYGGTYNEQFF
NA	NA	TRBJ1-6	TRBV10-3	TGTGCCATCAGCGGGGGGACGGAACGCCTCAATAATTCACCCCTCCACTTT	CAISGGTERLNNSPLHF
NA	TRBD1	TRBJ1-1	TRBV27	TGTGCCAGCAGTTCGGACAGGGGAGGTTTTACTGAAGCTTTCTTT	CASSSDRGGFTEAFF
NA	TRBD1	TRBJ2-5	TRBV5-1	TGCGCCAGCAGCTTGGCTCCGGGACAGGGCACACAAGAGACCCAGTACTTC	CASSLAPGQGTQETQYF
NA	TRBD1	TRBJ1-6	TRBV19	TGTGCCAGTAGAGACGGTGCAGGGGGCTATAATTCACCCCTCCACTTT	CASRDGAGGYNSPLHF
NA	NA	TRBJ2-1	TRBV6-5	TGTGCCGCGGGGCGTCAGGGCCGGTACAATGAGCAGTTCTTC	CAAGRQGRYNEQFF
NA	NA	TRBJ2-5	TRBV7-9	TGTGCCAGCAGCCGGGACCAAGAGACCCAGTACTTC	CASSRDQETQYF
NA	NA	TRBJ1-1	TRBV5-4	TGTGCCAGCAGCTTCTCCGCAGGGGCGACTGAAGCTTTCTTT	CASSFSAGATEAFF
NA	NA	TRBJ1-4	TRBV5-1	TGCGCCAGCAGCTTGGCGGGAAGAGATAATGAAAAACTGTTTTTT	CASSLAGRDNEKLFF
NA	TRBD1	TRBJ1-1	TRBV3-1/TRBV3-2	TGTGCCAGCAGCCAAGACACGGGGACAGGCACCTCGAGAACTTTCTTT	CASSQDTGTGTSRTFF
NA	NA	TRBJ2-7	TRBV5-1	TGCGCCAGCAGCTTGGCTACCAACTACGAGCAGTACTTC	CASSLATNYEQYF
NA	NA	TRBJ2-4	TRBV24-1	TGTGCCACCAGCGACACACTAGTAAACATTCAGTACTTC	CATSDTLVNIQYF
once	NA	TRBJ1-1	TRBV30	TGTGCCTGGAGTGTAAAAGCGAACACTGAAGCTTTCTTT	CAWSVKANTEAFF
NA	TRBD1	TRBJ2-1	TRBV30	TGTGCCTGGAGGGTCCCGGGACAGGGGGTCAATGAGCAGTTCTTC	CAWRVPGQGVNEQFF
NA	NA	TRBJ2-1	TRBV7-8	TGTGCCAGCAGCTACCCCAGATCTGGTGAGCAGTTCTTC	CASSYPRSGEQFF
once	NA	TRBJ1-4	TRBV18	TGTGCCAGCTCACCACAGGGGTCAACTAATGAAAAACTGTTTTTT	CASSPQGSTNEKLFF
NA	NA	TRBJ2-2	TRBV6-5	TGTGCCAGCGATAAGGGGACCGGGGAGCTGTTTTTT	CASDKGTGELFF
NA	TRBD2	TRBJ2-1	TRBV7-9	TGTGCCAGCAGCTCAAGACTAGCGGGGCGCAATGAGCAGTTCTTC	CASSSRLAGRNEQFF
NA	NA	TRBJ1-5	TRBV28	TGTGCCAGCAGTTGGGCCCACCTGGGCCAGCCCCAGCATTTT	CASSWAHLGQPQHF
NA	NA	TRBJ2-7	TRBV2	TGTGCCAGCAGGGACACAATACAGGGTAACGAGCAGTACTTC	CASRDTIQGNEQYF
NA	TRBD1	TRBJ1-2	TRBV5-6	TGTGCCAGCAGCTTGTGGACAGGAGCTAACTATGGCTACACCTTC	CASSLWTGANYGYTF
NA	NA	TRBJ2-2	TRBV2	TGTGCCAGCAAGGATTCGCGGAGCACCGGGGAGCTGTTTTTT	CASKDSRSTGELFF
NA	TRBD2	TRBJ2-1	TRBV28	TGTGCCAGCAGTAGTATAGCGGGGCCCTACAATGAGCAGTTCTTC	CASSSIAGPYNEQFF
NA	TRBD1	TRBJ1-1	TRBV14	TGTGCCAGCAGCCTCCGGGGACAGGGGAACACTGAAGCTTTCTTT	CASSLRGQGNTEAFF
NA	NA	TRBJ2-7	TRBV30	TGTGCCTGGCAAGGAAGCCCCCGGGGGGCGGGCGAGCAGTACTTC	CAWQGSPRGAGEQYF
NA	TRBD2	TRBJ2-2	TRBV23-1	TGCGCCAGCAGTCTGGAGCGGAGCCCCGCGGGGGACACCGGGGAGCTGTTTTTT	CASSLERSPAGDTGELFF
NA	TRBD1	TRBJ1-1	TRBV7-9	TGTGCCAGCAGCTCACCGGGACAGCTGAACACTGAAGCTTTCTTT	CASSSPGQLNTEAFF
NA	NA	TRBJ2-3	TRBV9	TGTGCCAGCAGCTCAACTCCCCTTCAAAGAGATACGCAGTATTTT	CASSSTPLQRDTQYF
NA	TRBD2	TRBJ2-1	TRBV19	TGTGCCAGTAAGTTAGCGGGGGGCTACAATGAGCAGTTCTTC	CASKLAGGYNEQFF
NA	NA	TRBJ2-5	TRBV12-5	TGTGCTAGTGGTTTTACAGGAGAAGAGACCCAGTACTTC	CASGFTGEETQYF
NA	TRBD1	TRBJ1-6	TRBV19	TGTGCCAGTAGTATGAGGGCAAGTCCCGGGACAGGGAATTCACCCCTCCACTTT	CASSMRASPGTGNSPLHF
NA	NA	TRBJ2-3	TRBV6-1	TGTGCCAGCAGTGAATGGGGGCAAGGGACAGATACGCAGTATTTT	CASSEWGQGTDTQYF
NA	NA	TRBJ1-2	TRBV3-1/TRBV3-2	TGTGCCAGCAGCCAATATGGAGGGACGTCGGATGGCTACACCTTC	CASSQYGGTSDGYTF
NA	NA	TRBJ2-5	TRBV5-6	TGTGCCAGCAGCTTGAGTTGGGCGCGGGGAGAGACCCAGTACTTC	CASSLSWARGETQYF
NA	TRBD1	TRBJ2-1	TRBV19	TGTGCCAGTAGTACCGGACAGGGGGCGTTGAATGAGCAGTTCTTC	CASSTGQGALNEQFF
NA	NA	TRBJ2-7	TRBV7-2	TGTGCCAGCAGCTTAGTTGCAGTCGAGCAGTACTTC	CASSLVAVEQYF
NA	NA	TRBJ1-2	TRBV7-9	TGTGCCAGCAGCCCCTCCGGGGGAGGGTTGAATGGCTACACCTTC	CASSPSGGGLNGYTF
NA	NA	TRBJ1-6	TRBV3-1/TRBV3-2	TGTGCCAGCAGCCCCAGTGGACAGACGGGTTCACCCCTCCACTTT	CASSPSGQTGSPLHF
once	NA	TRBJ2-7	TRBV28	TGTGCCAGCAGTTTATTAGGGGCTCGGGCCTACGAGCAGTACTTC	CASSLLGARAYEQYF
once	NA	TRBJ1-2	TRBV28	TGTGCCAGCAGGCACTCTTGGGGGGGTGCCTATGGCTACACCTTC	CASRHSWGGAYGYTF
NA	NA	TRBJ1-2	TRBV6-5	TGTGCCAGCAGAACCCAGGGAGGCTATGGCTACACCTTC	CASRTQGGYGYTF
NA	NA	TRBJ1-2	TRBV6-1	TGTGCCAGCAGTGAATACCCAGGGGCGATATTTGGCTACACCTTC	CASSEYPGAIFGYTF
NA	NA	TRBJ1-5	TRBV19	TGTGCCAGTATAGGGGTAGGGTCCAATCAGCCCCAGCATTTT	CASIGVGSNQPQHF
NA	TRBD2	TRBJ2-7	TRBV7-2	TGTGCCAGCAGCTTCGGCCCGGGGGGTGGAGAGCAGTACTTC	CASSFGPGGGEQYF
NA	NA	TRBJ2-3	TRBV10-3	TGTGCCATCACTCCTAGTCCGTCAGATACGCAGTATTTT	CAITPSPSDTQYF
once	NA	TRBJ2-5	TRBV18	TGTGCCAGCTCACCTCCCAACAGGAATCAAGAGACCCAGTACTTC	CASSPPNRNQETQYF
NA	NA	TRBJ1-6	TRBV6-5	TGTGCCAGCAACGAACAGGTACCCCTCCACTTT	CASNEQVPLHF
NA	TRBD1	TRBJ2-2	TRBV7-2	TGTGCCAGCAGCTCACAGGGGTACGGCGGGGAGCTGTTTTTT	CASSSQGYGGELFF
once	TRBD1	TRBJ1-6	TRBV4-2	TGTGCCAGCAGCCCGGAACAGGGGAATTCACCCCTCCACTTT	CASSPEQGNSPLHF
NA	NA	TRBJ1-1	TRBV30	TGTGCCTGGAGTGTACTGGAGGGGCGCCGGACTGAAGCTTTCTTT	CAWSVLEGRRTEAFF
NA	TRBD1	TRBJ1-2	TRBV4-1	TGCGCCAGCAGCCAAGGAGGACAGGTTAGCTATGGCTACACCTTC	CASSQGGQVSYGYTF
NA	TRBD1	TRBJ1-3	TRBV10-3	TGTGCCATCAGTGAGTCAGCAGGGGGCGCCTCTGGAAACACCATATATTTT	CAISESAGGASGNTIYF
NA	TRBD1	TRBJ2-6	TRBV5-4	TGTGCCAGCAGCACGAAAACAGGGGAGGCCAACGTCCTGACTTTC	CASSTKTGEANVLTF